The 32 T cell receptor beta chains listed next were all sequenced from one sample in a study of graft-versus-host responses after intestinal transplantation (dated by TCRdb to the early 2020s). Library preparation was by the immunoSEQ multiplex PCR assay. The table was pulled from immuneACCESS by TCRdb, which kept in-frame rearrangements only. Such tables lose some clones; where checked, under half of the loss comes from unresolved V genes, and the rest has no known cause. Present in this sample are over 15,000 clones, 86% of which were seen just once. The top ten hold about 9% of the sample. The sample here was PBMCs, taken about 230 days after intestinal transplant. Receptor source: a human patient who received an intestinal transplant, so some T cells may come from the graft donor.

This chain uses TRBV6-1 with TRBJ2-5, with D tentatively TRBD1 or TRBD2 (5 bases each). CDR1 and CDR2 from the germline V gene are MNHNS and SASEGT. The CDR3 consists of 15 residues. With 5 bases removed from V and 2 bases from J, the gap between germline ends came to 15 bases. CDR3 protein: CASSSLLGAQETQYF. DNA of the CDR3: TGTGCCAGCAGTTCCCTGCTCGGGGCTCAAGAGACCCAGTACTTC.

V and J are TRBV5-1 and TRBJ1-5; 9 bases match TRBD1. The junction had 9 bases not matched to a gene; V was cut back by 4 bases and J by 7 bases. The CDR3 covers 15 residues. Germline loops: CDR1 SGHRS, CDR2 YFSETQ. This chain's CDR3 is CASSLGTGSGQPQHF. As DNA, the CDR3 is TGCGCCAGCAGCCTAGGGACAGGGTCGGGACAGCCCCAGCATTTT.

CDR3 loop: CAYRRLAGSYEQYF. Here the CDR3 DNA reads TGTGCCTACCGTCGACTAGCGGGGAGCTACGAGCAGTACTTC. This chain connects TRBV30 to TRBJ2-7, with 11 bases identical to TRBD2. Germline assignment: CDR1 GTSNPN and CDR2 SVGIG (reference sequence). The J segment lost 3 bases and the V segment lost 7 bases, leaving 8 bases of the junction unmatched. CDR3 length equals 14 residues.

In its sample, this clone was seen once. The chain combines TRBV7-9 with TRBJ2-7, with D unresolved. The germline V gene has CDR1 SEHNR and CDR2 FQNEAQ (reference sequence). The CDR3 is made up of 12 amino acids. V was clipped by 3 bases and J by 7 bases, with 10 bases between them. CDR3 region: CASSLTAGEQYF. Written as DNA, the CDR3 is TGTGCCAGCAGCTTGACCGCTGGGGAGCAGTACTTC.

This clone was seen a handful of times. V gene TRBV10-2 combines with J gene TRBJ1-1; 8 bases are shared with TRBD1. V shed 8 bases and J 6 bases; nucleotides not matched to a gene: 11. Germline CDR1 and CDR2: WSHSY and SAAADI. The CDR3 runs 14 residues. The CDR3 DNA is TGCGCCAGCCACGGTCAGGGGGCGCGCGCTGAAGCTTTCTTT. Translated, it gives CASHGQGARAEAFF.

The J gene is TRBJ1-1, the V gene TRBV11-3; 7 bases match TRBD1. The CDR3 runs 14 residues. V shed 6 bases, J shed 3 bases, and the junction held 7 bases outside the gene matches. CDR1 is SGHNT, CDR2 YENEEA, per germline. In nucleotides, the CDR3 is TGTGCCAGCAGGCGAAGGACAGGAGACACTGAAGCTTTCTTT. Protein product: CASRRRTGDTEAFF.

The V gene is TRBV19, the J gene TRBJ2-7, with D perhaps TRBD1 (6 bases). Per germline, CDR1 LNHDA and CDR2 SQIVND (reference sequence). The CDR3 spans 14 residues. Trimming shortened V by 3 bases and J by 0 bases, and 9 bases separated the two germline ends. The CDR3 spells CASSIVDSSYEQYF. The CDR3, as DNA: TGTGCCAGTAGTATCGTGGACAGCTCCTACGAGCAGTACTTC.

This clone was detected once. The chain uses TRBV27 and TRBJ2-2; TRBD1 agrees at 8 bases. This CDR3 has 14 amino acids. Germline trimming cut 5 bases from V and 8 bases from J; bases unmatched to any gene: 7. In germline, CDR1 is MNHEY, CDR2 SMNVEV (reference sequence). The CDR3 is CASSVRQGWGELFF. Written as DNA, the CDR3 is TGTGCCAGCAGTGTTCGACAGGGGTGGGGGGAGCTGTTTTTT.

The chain combines TRBV5-1 with TRBJ2-7, with D perhaps matching TRBD2 (5 bases). The CDR3 extends over 13 amino acids. Trimming took 4 bases from V and 6 from J, leaving 14 bases between them. From germline, CDR1 is SGHRS and CDR2 YFSETQ. The CDR3 sequence: CASSRDSGSEQYF. As DNA, the CDR3 is TGCGCCAGCAGCCGCGATTCGGGATCCGAGCAGTACTTC.

The V call is TRBV6-1, the J call TRBJ2-7; no reliable D call. The CDR3 covers 13 residues. Germline V gives CDR1 MNHNS, CDR2 SASEGT. V gave up 1 base and J gave up 0 bases, with 4 bases separating them. The CDR3 loop reads CASSEGFSYEQYF. CDR3 bases: TGTGCCAGCAGTGAAGGGTTCTCCTACGAGCAGTACTTC.

The chain recombines TRBV29-1 with TRBJ2-1; TRBD2 agrees at 14 bases. The CDR3 length is 17 residues. V lost 1 base to trimming and J lost 4 bases; unmatched junction nucleotides: 6. Germline values: CDR1 SQVTM, CDR2 ANQGSEA. CDR3 bases: TGCAGCGTTGAAGTGCGGGGACTAGCGGGGGTATACAATGAGCAGTTCTTC. This gives the protein CSVEVRGLAGVYNEQFF.

The chain employs TRBV7-3 and TRBJ2-1; D tentatively reads TRBD1 or TRBD2 (5 bases each). The V and J ends lost 2 bases and 1 base respectively, with 12 bases between them. Germline-derived CDR1 and CDR2 are SGHTA and FQGTGA. The CDR3 extends over 16 amino acids. The CDR3 loop reads CASSLSGGRSYNEQFF. DNA for the CDR3: TGTGCCAGCAGCTTATCTGGGGGTAGGTCCTACAATGAGCAGTTCTTC.

The chain employs TRBV9 and TRBJ2-3; 11 nucleotides agree with TRBD2. Trimming at V came to 0 bases and at J to 6 bases, leaving 3 bases not matched to a gene. The CDR3 is made up of 15 amino acids. Germline CDR1 reads SGDLS; CDR2 reads YYNGEE. CDR3 region: CASSVASGGLDTQYF. The CDR3 DNA is TGTGCCAGCAGCGTAGCTAGCGGGGGGCTCGATACGCAGTATTTT. The full variable domain, its missing parts supplied by reference TRBV9 and TRBJ2-3, is DSGVTQTPKHLITATGQRVTLRCSPRSGDLSVYWYQQSLDQGLQFLIQYYNGEERAKGNILERFSAQQFPDLHSELNLSSLELGDSALYFCASSVASGGLDTQYFGPGTRLTVL.

The V call is TRBV7-3, the J call TRBJ1-1, with D hard to call. Germline values: CDR1 SGHTA, CDR2 FQGTGA. The CDR3 consists of 17 residues. V lost 5 bases and J 0 bases, leaving 19 bases between the germline ends. The DNA of the CDR3 is TGTGCCAGCAGCCCCTTCGGCGGAAGTAGCATGAACACTGAAGCTTTCTTT. This sequence encodes CASSPFGGSSMNTEAFF.

This clone was picked up one time. The chain links TRBV30 to TRBJ1-3; unclear D gene. The germline V and J ends were trimmed by 4 bases and 2 bases, with 9 bases remaining between them. CDR1 is GTSNPN, CDR2 SVGIG, per germline (reference sequence). This CDR3 spans 13 amino acids. The CDR3 DNA sequence: TGTGCCTGGACCCTAGGCGCTGGAAACACCATATATTTT. This codes for CAWTLGAGNTIYF.

The CDR3 spells CASSYLDGDPGGQFF. In nucleotides, the CDR3 is TGTGCCAGCAGTTACTTGGACGGAGACCCAGGGGGGCAGTTCTTC. The chain carries TRBV6-6 and TRBJ2-1; the match to TRBD1 covers 7 bases. Per germline, CDR1 MNHNY and CDR2 SVGAGI (reference sequence). The CDR3 totals 15 residues. V was clipped by 1 base and J by 12 bases; unmatched bases: 12.

Worth noting for this clone: One junction end disagrees with the germline gene, perhaps due to a read error. The V gene is TRBV29-1, the J gene TRBJ2-3, with 10 bases matching TRBD2. The CDR3 consists of 10 residues. Germline-derived CDR1 and CDR2 are SQVTM and ANQGSEA. This CDR3 is CSVEGLAGAF. The CDR3 DNA is TGCAGCGTCGAAGGTCTAGCGGGGGCTTTT.

J is TRBJ1-2 and V is TRBV14; possibly TRBD1 for D (5 bases). V was clipped by 4 bases and J by 7 bases, with 22 bases between them. CDR3 length: 16 amino acids. CDR1 SGHDN and CDR2 FVKESK come from the germline V gene. The CDR3 region has the DNA TGTGCCAGCAGCCCCCCCGGATCGGGGGGTCGAGGTGGCTACACCTTC. It is translated as CASSPPGSGGRGGYTF.

The gene calls are TRBV5-1 and TRBJ1-1, with D perhaps matching TRBD1 (6 bases). CDR3 length: 15 amino acids. Germline CDR1 SGHRS, CDR2 YFSETQ. V lost 4 bases, J lost 1 base, and 14 bases lay in between. DNA for the CDR3: TGCGCCAGCAGCCCTAGGGAGGGGGGGAACACTGAAGCTTTCTTT. It translates to CASSPREGGNTEAFF.

The rearrangement links TRBV15 to TRBJ2-1, with 7 bases fitting TRBD2. The CDR3 is 18 amino acids. Germline V gene data show CDR1 as LNHNV and CDR2 as YYDKDF (reference sequence). The trim removed 0 bases at V and 6 bases at J, leaving 14 bases unmatched. This chain's CDR3 is CATSRDPTGLMTPNEQFF. CDR3 bases: TGTGCCACCAGCAGAGATCCCACGGGACTAATGACGCCCAATGAGCAGTTCTTC.

The chain recombines TRBV7-2 with TRBJ1-2; 9 nucleotides line up with TRBD1. The CDR3 runs 17 residues. J lost 4 bases, V lost 5 bases, and 14 bases had no gene match. Germline V lookup: CDR1 SGHTA, CDR2 FQGNSA. CDR3 residues: CASSLTPHAGQGYGYTF. For the CDR3, the DNA is TGTGCCAGCAGCCTAACCCCCCATGCGGGACAGGGCTATGGCTACACCTTC.

This chain uses TRBV18 with TRBJ1-1; D gene uncertain. The CDR3 contains 13 residues. CDR1 and CDR2 from the germline V gene are KGHSH and LQKENI. V was trimmed by 5 bases and J by 2 bases, leaving 9 bases between them. CDR3 sequence reads: CASSATHNTEAFF. The CDR3 DNA follows: TGTGCCAGCTCAGCAACACATAACACTGAAGCTTTCTTT.

CDR3 nucleotide sequence: TGCGCCAGCAGTCCGGACGGATGGAATCAGCCCCAGCATTTT. Its protein product is CASSPDGWNQPQHF. The chain joins TRBV10-2 to TRBJ1-5; D gene ambiguous. Deletions cut 5 bases from V and 4 bases from J, with 12 bases between. This CDR3 comprises 14 residues. The V gene's germline CDR1 is WSHSY and CDR2 SAAADI.

The sample holds one count of this clone. The J gene is TRBJ1-1, the V gene TRBV4-1, with TRBD1 identical over 10 bases. The CDR3 is 15 amino acids. Germline loops: CDR1 MGHRA, CDR2 YSYEKL. V lost 8 bases to trimming and J lost 0 bases; unmatched junction nucleotides: 6. The CDR3, as DNA: TGCGCCAGCCTTCCGGACAGGGGGATGAACACTGAAGCTTTCTTT. Its translation is CASLPDRGMNTEAFF.

The chain joins TRBV6-1 to TRBJ2-7, with D unclear. This CDR3 comprises 14 residues. The V gene lost 8 bases and the J gene lost 5 bases, with 19 bases spanning the gap. Germline CDR1 is MNHNS and CDR2 is SASEGT. CDR3 residues: CASQGEASPHEQYF. The CDR3 DNA is TGTGCCAGCCAAGGCGAGGCATCTCCCCACGAGCAGTACTTC.

Regarding this clone: Germline is not matched at one junction end, which may reflect a read error. CDR3 sequence reads: CASSPRQGRNAEAFF. CDR3 bases: TGTGCCAGCAGCCCCCGACAGGGGAGGAACGCTGAAGCTTTCTTT. The V call is TRBV7-9, the J call TRBJ1-1, with 8 bases lining up with TRBD1. In germline, CDR1 is SEHNR, CDR2 FQNEAQ (reference sequence). The CDR3 totals 15 residues.

This chain uses TRBV6-1 with TRBJ2-3, with 14 bases lining up with TRBD2. V lost 3 bases, J lost 4 bases, and 0 bases stayed unmatched. The germline V gene encodes CDR1 MNHNS and CDR2 SASEGT. The CDR3 contains 15 residues. In nucleotides, the CDR3 is TGTGCCAGCAGTGAGACTAGCGGGGGGGCAGATACGCAGTATTTT. Amino acid sequence: CASSETSGGADTQYF.

The chain has TRBV5-4 and TRBJ1-2; 9 positions agree with TRBD1. The CDR3 runs 15 residues. The germline CDR1 and CDR2 sequences are SGHNT and YYREEE (reference sequence). Trimming removed 2 bases from V and 2 bases from J; junction bases left unmatched: 4. CDR3 nucleotides: TGTGCCAGCAGCTTTTCGGACAGGGGAAACTATGGCTACACCTTC. Its protein is CASSFSDRGNYGYTF.

In the case of this clone: The sample contains more than one DNA sequence encoding this CDR3. This chain uses TRBV5-1 with TRBJ2-2, with 10 nucleotides matching TRBD1. V lost 0 bases to trimming and J lost 3 bases; unmatched junction nucleotides: 5. The CDR3 consists of 17 residues. Germline V gives CDR1 SGHRS, CDR2 YFSETQ. The CDR3 bases are TGCGCCAGCAGCTTGGAAGGGGGACAGGGGTACACCGGGGAGCTGTTTTTT. Its protein is CASSLEGGQGYTGELFF.

This clone showed up just a few times. The chain couples TRBV5-1 to TRBJ1-1; weak D call: TRBD1 (6 bases). Trimming removed 2 bases at V and 4 bases at J, with 9 bases between. The CDR3 is 13 residues long. Germline V CDR1 and CDR2: SGHRS, YFSETQ. Written as DNA, the CDR3 is TGCGCCAGCAGCTTAACACAGGGCACTGAAGCTTTCTTT. Translating it yields CASSLTQGTEAFF.

The rearrangement uses TRBV4-1 and TRBJ1-3; unclear D gene. Trimming left V 1 base short and J 2 bases short, with 15 bases between. There are 17 residues in the CDR3. CDR1 is MGHRA and CDR2 is YSYEKL in the germline V gene. The DNA of the CDR3 is TGCGCCAGCAGCCAAGCCCCCACGCAACTGGCTGGAAACACCATATATTTT. It yields the protein CASSQAPTQLAGNTIYF.

This rearrangement joins TRBV6-1 to TRBJ2-2, with D unclear. Germline V gives CDR1 MNHNS, CDR2 SASEGT. Trimming removed 7 bases at V and 0 bases at J, with 6 bases between. This CDR3 has 13 residues. The CDR3, as DNA: TGTGCCAGCATCAGGCCGAACACCGGGGAGCTGTTTTTT. Its protein product is CASIRPNTGELFF.